This TCR beta chain was captured by sequencing in a study of Graves' ophthalmopathy and Graves' hyperthyroidism. Study at large: Where ophthalmopathy was absent within 18 months of follow-up, hyperthyroidism was stable. Overall study findings and caveats: Most thyroid clonotypes expanded beyond 0.001 frequency were also found in blood. Researchers report that a 13-signature model separated ophthalmopathy from stable hyperthyroidism, posting around 86% sensitivity and about 80% specificity.

RNA transcripts were the source from which TCR beta CDR3 regions were amplified. The first-round RT-PCR employed HTBI primers together with the Qiagen OneStep RT-PCR kit. A multiplex PCR was then performed as the second round. TCRdb redid the calling of the multiplex PCR reads with MiXCR, one entry per CDR3 protein. The sample comprises 1 million to 1.3 million distinct CDR3 sequences, less than 45% of which are singletons, and 11% rests with the top ten. Trimming shortened V by 3 bases and J by 3 bases, and 12 bases separated the two germline ends. The germline V gene encodes CDR1 MNHEY and CDR2 SMNVEV (reference sequence). CDR3 size: 15 residues. This clonotype was counted a few times. Its target is not known.

The sequencing sample was made of peripheral blood or thyroid tissue (not recorded which). The receptor's source is an adult man with Graves' hyperthyroidism. The J gene is TRBJ1-5, the V gene TRBV27; D gene uncertain. The chain's CDR3 is CASSLSGRYNQPQHF. In nucleotides, the CDR3 is TGTGCCAGCAGTTTGTCGGGGAGGTACAATCAGCCCCAGCATTTT.